This T cell receptor (beta chain) stems from a study of Ad26.COV2.S vaccination and SARS-CoV-2 variants (dated by TCRdb to about 2021). Describing the broader study: Vaccine-arm donors were drawn from COV1001, a multicentre, randomized, double-blind, placebo-controlled phase I-IIa trial of Ad26.COV2.S in healthy adults. TCRbeta repertoire sequencing served as the tool for gauging how specific and how broad the SARS-CoV-2-reactive T cell receptors were following Ad26.COV2.S vaccination. Ad26.COV2.S was given intramuscularly at 5x10^10 or 1x10^11 viral particles, as a single shot or as two shots 56 days apart. The TCR-sequenced set comprised about 32 samples: about 19 Ad26.COV2.S vaccine recipients, 5 placebo recipients and 8 SARS-CoV-2 convalescent individuals. Participants in the trial were split at random into five groups of five each, receiving low-dose or high-dose Ad26.COV2.S once or twice, or else placebo on both occasions. Investigators remained blinded to trial group allocation during experiments and outcome assessment. Study-level results and caveats: After vaccination, spike-specific CD8+ and CD4+ T cell responses were reported to show substantial breadth. The authors noted that the TCR breadth and depth analyses may have underestimated total T cell responses. Non-spike TCR breadth was comparable between vaccine and placebo recipients, consistent with the vaccine containing only spike. Comparing responses between vaccine doses or regimens was not something the study was powered to do. Ad26.COV2.S recipients had higher spike-specific TCR breadth than placebo recipients (P = 0.0014).

The treatment or condition label corresponds to: 15 to 20 received Ad26.COV2.S at low or high dose, single or two shots; several received placebo; per-sample allocation not given. For vaccine and placebo recipients, repertoires were sequenced using samples collected on day 63 after the first injection. Between 29 July and 7 August 2020, Cohort 1b enrolled 20 to 30 adults aged 18-55 years at one site in Boston, USA. Ad26.COV2.S was a replication-incompetent adenovirus type 26 vector that expressed a prefusion-stabilized SARS-CoV-2 spike protein derived from the original Wuhan strain. Points on this clone: Its antigen is currently not known. No qualities accompany the bases; no much larger clone lies one base away.

Taken from the germline V gene (reference sequence), the CDR1 and CDR2 loops are LNHDA and SQIVND. The CDR3 sequence holds 13 residues, the cysteine and phenylalanine included. Only CDR3 DNA is held: 39 bases, read in frame from base 1. V was cut back by 6 bases and J by 1 base, leaving a gap of 9 bases between them. TCRbeta CDR3 regions were sequenced with the immunoSEQ Assay. After extraction, genomic DNA underwent amplification by bias-controlled multiplex PCR, followed by high-throughput sequencing. As for the authors' bioinformatics: To quantify the absolute abundance of every unique TCRbeta CDR3 region, sequences were collapsed and filtered. T cell fraction was estimated by normalizing TCRbeta template counts to usable DNA, with usable DNA measured through amplification of reference genes found in all nucleated cells. Repertoire TCRs were annotated as SARS-CoV-2-specific by exact matching of V gene, CDR3 amino acid sequence and J gene to a known reactive TCR set. The reference SARS-CoV-2 TCR set was obtained from MIRA and was filtered for enrichment in COVID-19-positive ImmuneCODE repertoires, whereby public or cross-reactive TCRs were removed. Based on the MIRA antigens, annotated TCRs were further analysed at the level of specific ORF or position within ORF. Breadth was defined as annotated unique rearrangements over total unique productive rearrangements; depth was the summed frequency of those rearrangements. Two-sided Wilcoxon rank-sum tests were applied when comparing TCR breadth between groups. Not all clones reach the TCRdb copy of this immuneACCESS table, which keeps in-frame sequences only. Checked studies attribute under half of the gap to unresolved V genes and leave the rest unexplained. V, J and clone size were drawn from that table, and D and trimming were deduced from the DNA. For this sample the table gives some 420,000 clones, of which approximately 88% were detected only once. The ten top clones hold about 3.5% of the sample.

The receptor was isolated from a person between 18 and 65 years old who received the Ad26.COV2.S COVID-19 vaccine or a placebo. The source was peripheral blood, collected in a trial of Ad26.COV2.S vaccine versus placebo. This chain is built from TRBV19 and TRBJ2-5; the D gene lacks a confident call. The DNA sequence follows: TGTGCCAGTAGATCGACGACCCAAGAGACCCAGTACTTC. This gives the protein CASRSTTQETQYF.